These T cell receptor beta chains were read from a single sample in a study of CD8 T cells in Susac syndrome. TCRdb reprocessed the immunoSEQ multiplex PCR reads via MiXCR and lists one record per CDR3 protein. The sample records about 140,000 distinct CDR3 sequences, about 95% being singletons. What was sequenced was CD4+ T cells from PBMCs. Receptors were obtained from a human donor with Susac syndrome. Both conserved end residues are part of each CDR3. D genes are given only for firm matches.

TRBJ2-3	-	16	TRBV7-9	TGTGCCAGCAGCCCCACGGGCACTGTGAGCACAGATACGCAGTATTTT	CASSPTGTVSTDTQYF
TRBJ2-7	-	16	TRBV7-2	TGTGCCAGCAGCTTTAGAGGGGGGACAGTCATCTACGAGCAGTACTTC	CASSFRGGTVIYEQYF
TRBJ2-1	TRBD1	13	TRBV30	TGTGCCTGGAGAGAGGGACAGTACAATGAGCAGTTCTTC	CAWREGQYNEQFF
TRBJ1-2	TRBD1	14	TRBV18	TGTGCCAGCTCACCGGGACAGCAAAACTATGGCTACACCTTC	CASSPGQQNYGYTF
TRBJ1-1	TRBD1	13	TRBV30	TGTGCCTGGGGTCTACAGGGGGCGAGGGGAGCTTTCTTT	CAWGLQGARGAFF
TRBJ2-3	-	15	TRBV5-1	TGCGCCAGCAGCTTAGGCCGGGGGAGCACAGATACGCAGTATTTT	CASSLGRGSTDTQYF
TRBJ1-4	-	13	TRBV20-1	TGCAGTGCTAGAGTCGGGCTAGGTGAAAAACTGTTTTTT	CSARVGLGEKLFF
TRBJ2-7	-	16	TRBV18	TGTGCCAGCTCACGCGGACTCCCAGGGGCAACCTACGAGCAGTACTTC	CASSRGLPGATYEQYF
TRBJ1-1	-	12	TRBV7-2	TGTGCCAGCAGCCGATCGGGGGCTGAAGCTTTCTTT	CASSRSGAEAFF
TRBJ2-3	TRBD2	15	TRBV4-1	TGCGCCAGCAGCAATTGGGCTAGCGGAACAGATACGCAGTATTTT	CASSNWASGTDTQYF
TRBJ1-2	-	13	TRBV3-1	TGTGCCAGCAGCCAAGGAATTAGCTATGGCTACACCTTC	CASSQGISYGYTF
TRBJ1-2	-	12	TRBV30	TGTGCCTGCGACATTATTCCCTATGGCTACACCTTC	CACDIIPYGYTF
TRBJ1-1	-	13	TRBV18	TGTGCCAGCTCAACGGACAGGAACACTGAAGCTTTCTTT	CASSTDRNTEAFF
TRBJ2-2	-	13	TRBV5-1	TGTGCCAGCAGCTTCCGGGGCACCGGGGAGCTGTTTTTT	CASSFRGTGELFF
TRBJ2-2	-	14	TRBV27	TGTGCCAGCAGTAAACAGGGTTTCACCGGGGAGCTGTTTTTT	CASSKQGFTGELFF